This entry features one TCR beta chain sequence. Its antigen remains unidentified. Germline V gene sequence: CDR1 SGHNT, CDR2 YYREEE (reference sequence). The CDR3 totals 13 residues. The V and J ends lost 4 bases and 5 bases respectively, with 13 bases between them. Data came from immunoSEQ multiplex PCR; TCRdb stores just in-frame clones and leaves some out. The sample carries over 2 million clones, roughly 96% recorded once. The sample is drawn from a study of shared clonotypes between healthy human individuals. Study as a whole: The study enrolled two women and a few men aged 18 to 49. Study results and limitations: A handful of donors had roughly 5% of their naive CD4 clonotypes in common.

This clonotype originated in a man aged 18 to 35 in good health. The chain recombines TRBV5-4 with TRBJ2-7; D tentatively fits TRBD1 or TRBD2 (5 bases each). The sample was naive CD4+ T cells sorted from blood. Subset described: CD45RA+ positively selected. The CDR3 region is CASSITPGHEQYF. CDR3 DNA: TGTGCCAGCAGCATTACTCCGGGGCACGAGCAGTACTTC.